This T cell receptor beta chain was sequenced for a study of cytomegalovirus exposure and HLA in healthy donors. Study findings and constraints: Cytomegalovirus-associated TCR beta chains were listed, numbering roughly 150. The study found most TCR sequences rare, yet found some public TCRs in many donors. Testing in vitro showed a few CMV-associated chains specific for CMV antigens.

This clone was seen a single time. Its antigen is unidentified. Produced via immunoSEQ multiplex PCR; TCRdb's table is partial and in-frame only. The sample carries 120,000 to 150,000 clones, 85% to 90% recorded once. Trimming cost V 0 bases and J 7 bases, with 7 bases left between them. The CDR3 is 14 residues long. Germline CDR1 MGHRA, CDR2 YSYEKL. The specimen sequenced was PBMCs. This TCR was sampled from a man aged 18 to 29 in good health and CMV-seronegative. The chain has TRBV4-1 and TRBJ1-6; D is unresolved. As DNA, the CDR3 is TGCGCCAGCAGCCAAGATACCGCGAATTCACCCCTCCACTTT. Translating it yields CASSQDTANSPLHF.